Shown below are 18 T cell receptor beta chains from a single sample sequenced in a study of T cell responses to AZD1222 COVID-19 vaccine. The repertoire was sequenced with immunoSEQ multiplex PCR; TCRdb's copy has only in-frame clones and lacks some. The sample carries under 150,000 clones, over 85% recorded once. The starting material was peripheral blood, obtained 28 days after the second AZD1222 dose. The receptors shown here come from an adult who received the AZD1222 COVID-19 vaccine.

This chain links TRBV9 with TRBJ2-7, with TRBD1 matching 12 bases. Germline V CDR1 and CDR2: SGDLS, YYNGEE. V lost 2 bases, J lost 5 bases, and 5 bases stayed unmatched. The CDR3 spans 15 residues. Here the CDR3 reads CASSVGTGGRDEQYF. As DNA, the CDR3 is TGTGCCAGCAGCGTGGGGACAGGGGGCCGGGACGAGCAGTACTTC.

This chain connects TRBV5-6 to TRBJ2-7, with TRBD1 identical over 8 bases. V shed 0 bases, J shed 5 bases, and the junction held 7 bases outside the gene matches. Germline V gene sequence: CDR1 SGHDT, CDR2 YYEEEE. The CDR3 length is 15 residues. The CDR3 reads CASSLDGQGLDEQYF. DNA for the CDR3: TGTGCCAGCAGCTTGGACGGACAGGGTTTAGACGAGCAGTACTTC.

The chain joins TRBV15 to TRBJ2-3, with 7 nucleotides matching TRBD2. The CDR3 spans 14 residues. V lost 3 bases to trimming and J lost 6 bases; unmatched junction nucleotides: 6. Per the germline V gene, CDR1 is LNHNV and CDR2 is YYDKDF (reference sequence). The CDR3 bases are TGTGCCACCAGCAGCCTGGGGCGGGGGGATACGCAGTATTTT. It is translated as CATSSLGRGDTQYF.

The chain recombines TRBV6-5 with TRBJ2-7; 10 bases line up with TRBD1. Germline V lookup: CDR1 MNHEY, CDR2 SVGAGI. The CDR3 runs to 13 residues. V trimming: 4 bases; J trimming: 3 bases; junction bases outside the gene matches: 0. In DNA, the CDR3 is TGTGCCAGCAGTTGGGACAGGGGCTACGAGCAGTACTTC. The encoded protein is CASSWDRGYEQYF.

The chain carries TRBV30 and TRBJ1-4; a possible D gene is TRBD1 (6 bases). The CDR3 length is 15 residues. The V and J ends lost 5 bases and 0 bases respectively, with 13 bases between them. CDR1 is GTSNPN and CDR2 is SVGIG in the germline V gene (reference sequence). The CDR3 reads CAWWGPDATNEKLFF. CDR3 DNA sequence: TGTGCCTGGTGGGGGCCAGATGCAACTAATGAAAAACTGTTTTTT.

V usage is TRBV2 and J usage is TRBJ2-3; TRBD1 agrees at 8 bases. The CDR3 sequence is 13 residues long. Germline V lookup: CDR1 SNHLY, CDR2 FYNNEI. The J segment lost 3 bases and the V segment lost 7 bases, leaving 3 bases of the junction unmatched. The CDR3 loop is CASTRQGTDTQYF. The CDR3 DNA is TGTGCCAGCACCAGACAGGGGACAGATACGCAGTATTTT.

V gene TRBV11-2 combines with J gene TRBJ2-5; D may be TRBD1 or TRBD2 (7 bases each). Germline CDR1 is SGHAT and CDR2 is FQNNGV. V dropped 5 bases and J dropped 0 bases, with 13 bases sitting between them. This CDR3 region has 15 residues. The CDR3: CASSRAGQNQETQYF. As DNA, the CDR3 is TGTGCCAGCAGCCGAGCGGGACAGAACCAAGAGACCCAGTACTTC.

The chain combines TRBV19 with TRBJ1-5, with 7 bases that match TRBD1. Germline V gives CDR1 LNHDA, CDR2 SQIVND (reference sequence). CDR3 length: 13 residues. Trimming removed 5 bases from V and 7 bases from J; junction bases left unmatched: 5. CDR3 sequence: CASSPTGIQPQHF. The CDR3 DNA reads TGTGCCAGTAGTCCGACAGGGATCCAGCCCCAGCATTTT.

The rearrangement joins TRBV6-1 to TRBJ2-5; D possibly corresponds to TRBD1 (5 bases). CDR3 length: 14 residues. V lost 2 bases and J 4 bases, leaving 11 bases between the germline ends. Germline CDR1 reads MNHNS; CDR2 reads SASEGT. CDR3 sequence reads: CASSEQGRVETQYF. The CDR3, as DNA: TGTGCCAGCAGTGAACAGGGTAGGGTAGAGACCCAGTACTTC.

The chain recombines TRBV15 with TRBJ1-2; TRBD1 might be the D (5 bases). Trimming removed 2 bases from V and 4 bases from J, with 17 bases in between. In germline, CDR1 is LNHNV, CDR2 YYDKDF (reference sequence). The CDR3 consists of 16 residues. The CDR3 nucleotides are TGTGCCACCAGCAGACAGGGCGAGGTGAGAAGCTATGGCTACACCTTC. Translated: CATSRQGEVRSYGYTF.

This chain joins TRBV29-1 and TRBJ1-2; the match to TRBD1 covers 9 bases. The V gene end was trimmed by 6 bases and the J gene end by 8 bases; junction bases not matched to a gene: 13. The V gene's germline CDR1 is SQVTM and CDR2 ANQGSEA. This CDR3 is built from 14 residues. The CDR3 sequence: CSVDSPGTGSGYTF. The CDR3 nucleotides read TGCAGCGTCGATAGTCCCGGGACAGGGAGCGGCTACACCTTC.

In DNA, the CDR3 is TGTGCCAGCAGTCATAGCCGGAGCTCCTACAATGAGCAGTTCTTC. Translating it yields CASSHSRSSYNEQFF. The chain joins TRBV11-2 to TRBJ2-1; D unclear. Between the trimmed V and J ends, which lost 6 bases and 0 bases, there was a span of 12 bases. The CDR3 length is 15 residues. CDR1 SGHAT and CDR2 FQNNGV come from the germline V gene. Full variable domain (outside the CDR3, taken from reference TRBV11-2 and TRBJ2-1): EAGVAQSPRYKIIEKRQSVAFWCNPISGHATLYWYQQILGQGPKLLIQFQNNGVVDDSQLPKDRFSAERLKGVDSTLKIQPAKLEDSAVYLCASSHSRSSYNEQFFGPGTRLTVL.

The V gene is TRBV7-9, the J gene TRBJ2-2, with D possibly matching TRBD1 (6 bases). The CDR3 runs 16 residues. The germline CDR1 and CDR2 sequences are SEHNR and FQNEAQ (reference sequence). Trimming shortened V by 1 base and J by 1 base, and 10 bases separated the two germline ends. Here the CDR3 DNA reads TGTGCCAGCAGCTTAGTCGGGACACTGAACACCGGGGAGCTGTTTTTT. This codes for CASSLVGTLNTGELFF.

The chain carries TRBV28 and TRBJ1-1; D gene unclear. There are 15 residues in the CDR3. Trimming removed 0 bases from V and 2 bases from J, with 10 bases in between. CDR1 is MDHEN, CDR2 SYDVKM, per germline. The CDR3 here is CASSLWSSGNTEAFF. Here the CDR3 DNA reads TGTGCCAGCAGTTTATGGTCGTCTGGAAACACTGAAGCTTTCTTT.

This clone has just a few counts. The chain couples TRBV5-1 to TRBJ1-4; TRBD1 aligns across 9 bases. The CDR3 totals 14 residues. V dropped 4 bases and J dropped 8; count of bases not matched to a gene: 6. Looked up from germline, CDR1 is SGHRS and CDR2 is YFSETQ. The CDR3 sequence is CASSPGQGLEKLFF. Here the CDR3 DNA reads TGCGCCAGCAGCCCGGGACAGGGATTGGAAAAACTGTTTTTT.

Written as DNA, the CDR3 is TGCGCCAGCAGCCAAGATTTGAGGCAAGAGACCCAGTACTTC. It yields the protein CASSQDLRQETQYF. The V gene is TRBV4-3, the J gene TRBJ2-5, with unresolved D. Germline lookup yields CDR1 LGHNA and CDR2 YSLEER. V was cut by 0 bases and J by 2 bases, with 7 bases left in between. The CDR3 extends over 14 amino acids.

The CDR3 loop reads CASSLLDTSYEQYF. The CDR3 bases are TGTGCCAGCAGTTTATTAGACACCTCCTACGAGCAGTACTTC. This chain joins TRBV28 and TRBJ2-7; D call uncertain. The ends were cut back, 1 base at V and 0 bases at J, with 7 bases in the middle. Germline V gene sequence: CDR1 MDHEN, CDR2 SYDVKM. The length of the CDR3 is 14 residues. The entire variable domain, with the rest obtained from reference TRBV28 and TRBJ2-7, is as follows: DVKVTQSSRYLVKRTGEKVFLECVQDMDHENMFWYRQDPGLGLRLIYFSYDVKMKEKGDIPEGYSVSREKKERFSLILESASTNQTSMYLCASSLLDTSYEQYFGPGTRLTVT.

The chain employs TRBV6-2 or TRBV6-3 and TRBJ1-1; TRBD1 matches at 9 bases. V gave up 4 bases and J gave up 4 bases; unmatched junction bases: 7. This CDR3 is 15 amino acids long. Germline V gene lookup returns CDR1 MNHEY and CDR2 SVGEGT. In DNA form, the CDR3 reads TGTGCCAGCAGTTTGGAGGGGACAGGGATCACTGAAGCTTTCTTT. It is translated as CASSLEGTGITEAFF.